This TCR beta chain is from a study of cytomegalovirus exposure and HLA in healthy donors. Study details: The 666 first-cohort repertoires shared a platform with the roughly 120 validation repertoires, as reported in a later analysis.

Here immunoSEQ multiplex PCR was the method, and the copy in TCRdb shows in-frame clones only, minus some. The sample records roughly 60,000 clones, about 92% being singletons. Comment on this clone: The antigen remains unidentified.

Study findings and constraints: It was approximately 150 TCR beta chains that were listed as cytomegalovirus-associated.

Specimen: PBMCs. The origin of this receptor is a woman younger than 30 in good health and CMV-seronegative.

CDR3 DNA: TGTGCCAGCAACTCCCCGGCAGGGGTGTTCACCGGGGAGCTGTTTTTT. Its translation: CASNSPAGVFTGELFF. The J gene is TRBJ2-2, the V gene TRBV11-3; D is possibly TRBD1 (6 bases). This CDR3 is built from 16 residues. V was pared by 7 bases and J by 4 bases, with 19 bases between. Germline V lookup: CDR1 SGHNT, CDR2 YENEEA.